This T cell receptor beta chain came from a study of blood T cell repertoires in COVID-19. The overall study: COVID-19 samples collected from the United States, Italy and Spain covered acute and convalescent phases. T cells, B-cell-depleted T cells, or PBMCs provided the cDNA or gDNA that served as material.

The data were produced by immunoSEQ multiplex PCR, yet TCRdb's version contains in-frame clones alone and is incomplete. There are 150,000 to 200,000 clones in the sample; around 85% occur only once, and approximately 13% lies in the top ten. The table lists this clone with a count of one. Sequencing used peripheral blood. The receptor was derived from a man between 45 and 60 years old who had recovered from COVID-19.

The CDR3 region is CASSRGSGPREETQYF. The CDR3 bases are TGTGCCAGCAGCCGCGGTAGCGGTCCTAGAGAAGAGACCCAGTACTTC. The chain is built from TRBV4-2 and TRBJ2-5; D might be TRBD2 (6 bases). The V gene's germline CDR1 is LGHNA and CDR2 YNFKEQ. V was shortened by 4 bases and J by 3 bases, with 18 bases between the two germline ends. The CDR3 consists of 16 residues.